One sample yielded the 30 T cell receptor beta chains listed below, sequenced in a study of immune evolution from preneoplasia to lung adenocarcinoma. The protocol was immunoSEQ multiplex PCR, while the TCRdb copy is restricted to in-frame clones and leaves out a portion. The profile covers more than 4,000 clones, with 80% appearing a single time and approximately 15% taken by the ten largest. The sample was FFPE normal lung tissue adjacent to the tumor. Receptor source: a person aged 50-75 years with lung adenocarcinoma.

The genes are TRBV5-1 and TRBJ1-4; TRBD1 might be the D (6 bases). The CDR3 loop spans 16 amino acids. V lost 0 bases and J 7 bases, leaving 16 bases between the germline ends. Germline V gene lookup returns CDR1 SGHRS and CDR2 YFSETQ. The CDR3 DNA reads as TGCGCCAGCAGCTTGGGGTCTCAAGGGGGAGGTGAAAAACTGTTTTTT. Its protein is CASSLGSQGGGEKLFF.

The rearrangement joins TRBV6-5 to TRBJ2-2; D remains unclear. Trimming removed 2 bases from V and 6 bases from J, with 7 bases in between. This CDR3 spans 13 amino acids. Germline V gene lookup returns CDR1 MNHEY and CDR2 SVGAGI. CDR3 sequence: CASSYTRSGELFF. The CDR3 nucleotides are TGTGCCAGCAGTTACACACGGTCCGGGGAGCTGTTTTTT.

The V call is TRBV10-2, the J call TRBJ2-2, with D unclear. The V and J ends lost 2 bases and 7 bases respectively, with 5 bases between them. There are 12 residues in the CDR3. Germline assignment: CDR1 WSHSY and CDR2 SAAADI. The CDR3, as DNA: TGCGCCAGCAGTGAGACAGTCGGGGAGCTGTTTTTT. It yields the protein CASSETVGELFF.

This chain connects TRBV6-5 to TRBJ1-4; 8 bases align to TRBD1. The germline V gene encodes CDR1 MNHEY and CDR2 SVGAGI. The CDR3 consists of 14 residues. Trimming at V came to 2 bases and at J to 4 bases, leaving 0 bases not matched to a gene. CDR3 protein: CASSYDRGNEKLFF. DNA for the CDR3: TGTGCCAGCAGTTACGACAGGGGTAATGAAAAACTGTTTTTT.

This clone is deemed medium-sized (0.01 to 0.1%). The chain has TRBV27 and TRBJ2-5; D might be TRBD1 (6 bases). This CDR3 has 15 residues. V dropped 2 bases and J dropped 4 bases, with 14 bases sitting between them. Germline V gene data show CDR1 as MNHEY and CDR2 as SMNVEV (reference sequence). The CDR3 loop reads CASSLRAARGETQYF. In DNA form, the CDR3 reads TGTGCCAGCAGTTTAAGGGCAGCCAGGGGAGAGACCCAGTACTTC.

This chain uses TRBV5-1 with TRBJ2-1; 13 bases line up with TRBD2. The J segment lost 7 bases and the V segment lost 0 bases, leaving 4 bases of the junction unmatched. This CDR3 comprises 16 residues. Germline CDR1 SGHRS, CDR2 YFSETQ. CDR3 sequence: CASSLEGLAGQNEQFF. The CDR3 bases are TGCGCCAGCAGCTTGGAGGGACTAGCGGGACAGAATGAGCAGTTCTTC. The whole variable domain, filled in from reference TRBV5-1 and TRBJ2-1, reads KAGVTQTPRYLIKTRGQQVTLSCSPISGHRSVSWYQQTPGQGLQFLFEYFSETQRNKGNFPGRFSGRQFSNSRSEMNVSTLELGDSALYLCASSLEGLAGQNEQFFGPGTRLTVL.

DNA of the CDR3: TGTGCCAGCACCCGGGGCGGGGAGACCAATACGCAGTATTTT. The encoded protein is CASTRGGETNTQYF. The chain joins TRBV5-4 to TRBJ2-3, with a weak D call TRBD2 (6 bases). Germline V lookup: CDR1 SGHNT, CDR2 YYREEE (reference sequence). CDR3 size: 14 residues. Trimming cost V 6 bases and J 7 bases, with 18 bases left between them.

The CDR3 nucleotides are TGTGCCAGCAGTAGACCGGGACAGGGGGCCTCGGGGGAGCTGTTTTTT. Encoded protein: CASSRPGQGASGELFF. This chain joins TRBV27 and TRBJ2-2; 12 bases line up with TRBD1. This CDR3 comprises 16 residues. The germline gives CDR1 MNHEY, CDR2 SMNVEV (reference sequence). V lost 5 bases, J lost 8 bases, and 9 bases stayed unmatched.

V and J are TRBV6-1 and TRBJ2-7; D is uncertain. V lost 7 bases, J lost 6 bases, and 10 bases lay in between. Germline assignment: CDR1 MNHNS and CDR2 SASEGT. This CDR3 contains 11 residues. The DNA for the CDR3 is TGTGCCAGCAACCCACACGGCGAGCAGTACTTC. This sequence encodes CASNPHGEQYF.

This chain uses TRBV6-5 with TRBJ1-2, with 9 bases matching TRBD1. Per the germline V gene, CDR1 is MNHEY and CDR2 is SVGAGI. The length of the CDR3 is 13 residues. V lost 7 bases and J lost 6; bases outside the gene matches: 6. The CDR3 DNA follows: TGTGCCAGCAACGACAGGGGGTTTCATGGCTACACCTTC. Protein product: CASNDRGFHGYTF.

This chain joins TRBV4-2 and TRBJ2-1; D is uncertain. Germline V gene data show CDR1 as LGHNA and CDR2 as YNFKEQ. V shed 0 bases and J shed 6 bases, with 18 bases lying between them. CDR3 length equals 17 residues. CDR3 nucleotides: TGTGCCAGCAGCCAAGATCGGCGCCTAGATAGGGCCAATGAGCAGTTCTTC. It specifies CASSQDRRLDRANEQFF.

The chain couples TRBV4-1 to TRBJ2-7; 7 nucleotides match TRBD2. Germline V gene lookup returns CDR1 MGHRA and CDR2 YSYEKL. The V and J ends lost 0 bases and 2 bases, in that order; junction bases with no gene match: 4. The CDR3 runs to 15 residues. This chain's CDR3 is CASSQDKAGPYEQYF. CDR3 DNA: TGCGCCAGCAGCCAAGATAAAGCGGGACCCTACGAGCAGTACTTC.

The chain uses TRBV18 and TRBJ2-7; tentative D call: TRBD2 (5 bases). This CDR3 comprises 14 residues. Germline CDR1 reads KGHSH; CDR2 reads LQKENI. The V gene lost 1 base and the J gene lost 1 base, with 8 bases spanning the gap. The CDR3 is CASSPLGRSYEQYF. Written as DNA, the CDR3 is TGTGCCAGCTCACCACTAGGGAGATCCTACGAGCAGTACTTC.

Here the CDR3 reads CAWKQEAFF. CDR3 coding DNA: TGTGCCTGGAAACAGGAAGCTTTCTTT. The chain carries TRBV30 and TRBJ1-1; D uncertain. The CDR3 runs to 9 residues. V was clipped by 4 bases and J by 8 bases, with 5 bases between them. CDR1 and CDR2 (germline): GTSNPN, SVGIG (reference sequence). The variable domain in full, with the rest retrieved from reference TRBV30 and TRBJ1-1, is SQTIHQWPATLVQPVGSPLSLECTVEGTSNPNLYWYRQAAGRGLQLLFYSVGIGQISSEVPQNLSASRPQDRQFILSSKKLLLSDSGFYLCAWKQEAFFGQGTRLTVV.

This chain links TRBV9 with TRBJ2-7; D is perhaps TRBD1 (6 bases). This CDR3 is built from 15 residues. The germline CDR1 and CDR2 sequences are SGDLS and YYNGEE. Trimming stripped 0 bases from V and 3 bases from J, with 13 bases between. The DNA for the CDR3 is TGTGCCAGCAGCGTAGCAGGGACAACAGACTACGAGCAGTACTTC. It is translated as CASSVAGTTDYEQYF.

The chain uses TRBV10-3 and TRBJ1-1; a weak D match, TRBD1 (5 bases). From germline, CDR1 is ENHRY and CDR2 SYGVKD. The germline V and J ends were trimmed by 10 bases and 11 bases, with 17 bases remaining between them. This CDR3 comprises 11 residues. The CDR3 bases are TGTGCCACCCAGGGTGACAGTGAGGCTTTCTTT. Residues: CATQGDSEAFF.

This chain joins TRBV21-1 and TRBJ1-1. TRBV21-1 is described as a pseudogene. The CDR3 runs to 12 residues. The CDR3 loop is CASSPDLGEAFF. CDR3 nucleotide sequence: TGTGCCAGCAGCCCCGACCTCGGGGAAGCTTTCTTT.

The chain carries TRBV4-1 and TRBJ2-2, with D perhaps assigned TRBD1 or TRBD2 (5 bases each). CDR1 and CDR2 from the germline V gene are MGHRA and YSYEKL. This CDR3 is built from 13 residues. The V end was cut by 7 bases, the J end by 6 bases, with 12 bases between. The CDR3 sequence is CASTWGNSGELFF. The CDR3, as DNA: TGCGCCAGCACGTGGGGGAATTCCGGGGAGCTGTTTTTT.

V gene TRBV6-5 combines with J gene TRBJ1-2; D remains ambiguous. Trimming took 5 bases from V and 2 from J, leaving 15 bases between them. CDR1 MNHEY and CDR2 SVGAGI come from the germline V gene. This CDR3 comprises 15 residues. The CDR3 sequence: CASSLLAATNYGYTF. The CDR3 coding sequence is TGTGCCAGCAGTCTGCTTGCAGCCACAAACTATGGCTACACCTTC.

The CDR3 bases are TGTGCCAGCAGTGGTGGGGTTGGAGGCTACACCTTC. As protein: CASSGGVGGYTF. The V gene is TRBV25-1, the J gene TRBJ1-2; D unresolved. This CDR3 has 12 amino acids. CDR1 is MGHDK, CDR2 SYGVNS, per germline. V shed 4 bases and J shed 8 bases, with 11 bases lying between them.

The chain employs TRBV29-1 and TRBJ1-2, with 9 nucleotides matching TRBD1. CDR1 and CDR2 (germline): SQVTM, ANQGSEA. J was trimmed by 13 bases and V by 6 bases; bases with no gene match: 18. The CDR3 is 14 residues long. The CDR3 sequence is CSVPEGQGSFHRTF. CDR3 DNA sequence: TGCAGCGTCCCTGAGGGACAGGGTTCTTTCCATCGCACCTTC.

The V gene is TRBV9, the J gene TRBJ2-7; the D gene is possibly TRBD2 (5 bases). Trimming stripped 0 bases from V and 3 bases from J, with 13 bases between. Germline V gene sequence: CDR1 SGDLS, CDR2 YYNGEE. CDR3 length equals 15 residues. CDR3 in amino acids: CASSVGALRGYEQYF. The CDR3 DNA reads as TGTGCCAGCAGCGTAGGGGCCCTTCGGGGCTACGAGCAGTACTTC. Supplemented by reference TRBV9 and TRBJ2-7, the full variable domain reads DSGVTQTPKHLITATGQRVTLRCSPRSGDLSVYWYQQSLDQGLQFLIQYYNGEERAKGNILERFSAQQFPDLHSELNLSSLELGDSALYFCASSVGALRGYEQYFGPGTRLTVT.

In nucleotides, the CDR3 is TGTGCCAGCAGCCCTCGGACAGGTACCGATGAGCAGTTCTTC. This sequence encodes CASSPRTGTDEQFF. The rearrangement uses TRBV7-2 and TRBJ2-1; the match to TRBD1 covers 7 bases. CDR1 is SGHTA, CDR2 FQGNSA, per germline. This CDR3 region has 14 residues. Trimming removed 5 bases from V and 8 bases from J; junction bases left unmatched: 9.

The V call is TRBV2, the J call TRBJ1-1, with D hard to call. The V and J ends lost 9 bases and 1 base respectively, with 6 bases between them. The germline CDR1 and CDR2 sequences are SNHLY and FYNNEI. This CDR3 region has 11 residues. Here the CDR3 DNA reads TGTGCCAGAAATTCGAACACTGAAGCTTTCTTT. Protein product: CARNSNTEAFF.

The chain uses TRBV18 and TRBJ2-5; a possible D gene is TRBD1 (6 bases). V gave up 5 bases and J gave up 2 bases, with 9 bases separating them. Per germline, CDR1 KGHSH and CDR2 LQKENI. CDR3 length: 13 amino acids. DNA for the CDR3: TGTGCCAGCTCAACACAGGGACAAGAGACCCAGTACTTC. Protein product: CASSTQGQETQYF.

The genes are TRBV5-1 and TRBJ1-2; TRBD1 might be the D (5 bases). The CDR3 spans 13 residues. Germline V gives CDR1 SGHRS, CDR2 YFSETQ. The germline V and J ends were trimmed by 0 bases and 4 bases, with 7 bases remaining between them. The CDR3 bases are TGCGCCAGCAGCTTGGGACAGATCTATGGCTACACCTTC. Amino acids: CASSLGQIYGYTF.

The gene calls are TRBV7-9 and TRBJ1-1, with 8 bases fitting TRBD1. The CDR3 consists of 14 residues. V gave up 6 bases and J gave up 0 bases; unmatched junction bases: 3. Germline-derived CDR1 and CDR2 are SEHNR and FQNEAQ (reference sequence). CDR3 amino acids: CASSRQGLNTEAFF. Here the CDR3 DNA reads TGTGCCAGCAGTCGACAGGGGCTGAACACTGAAGCTTTCTTT. Looking up the rest from reference TRBV7-9 and TRBJ1-1 gives the full variable domain: DTGVSQNPRHKITKRGQNVTFRCDPISEHNRLYWYRQTLGQGPEFLTYFQNEAQLEKSRLLSDRFSAERPKGSFSTLEIQRTEQGDSAMYLCASSRQGLNTEAFFGQGTRLTVV.

V usage is TRBV6-1 and J usage is TRBJ2-5; 7 bases align to TRBD2. CDR1 is MNHNS and CDR2 is SASEGT in the germline V gene. The CDR3 runs 13 residues. Trimming cost V 8 bases and J 5 bases; bases outside gene matches: 8. CDR3 bases: TGTGCCAGCGATGCCGGACTAGGCGAGACCCAGTACTTC. The encoded protein is CASDAGLGETQYF.

The chain is built from TRBV9 and TRBJ2-4; TRBD2 aligns across 11 bases. This CDR3 region has 14 residues. Per germline, CDR1 SGDLS and CDR2 YYNGEE. V lost 4 bases, J lost 8 bases, and 5 bases stayed unmatched. Written as DNA, the CDR3 is TGTGCCAGCAGCCTAGCGGGAGGATGGGACATTCAGTACTTC. It translates to CASSLAGGWDIQYF.

With regard to this clone: A read error may produce the germline difference seen at one junction end. The rearrangement uses TRBV27 and TRBJ2-6; D possibly corresponds to TRBD2 (7 bases). From germline, CDR1 is MNHEY and CDR2 SMNVEV (reference sequence). This CDR3 spans 17 amino acids. The CDR3 loop is CASSLEGGGSGANVLTF. CDR3 coding DNA: TGTGCAAGCAGTTTAGAAGGGGGGGGCTCTGGGGCCAACGTCCTGACTTTC.